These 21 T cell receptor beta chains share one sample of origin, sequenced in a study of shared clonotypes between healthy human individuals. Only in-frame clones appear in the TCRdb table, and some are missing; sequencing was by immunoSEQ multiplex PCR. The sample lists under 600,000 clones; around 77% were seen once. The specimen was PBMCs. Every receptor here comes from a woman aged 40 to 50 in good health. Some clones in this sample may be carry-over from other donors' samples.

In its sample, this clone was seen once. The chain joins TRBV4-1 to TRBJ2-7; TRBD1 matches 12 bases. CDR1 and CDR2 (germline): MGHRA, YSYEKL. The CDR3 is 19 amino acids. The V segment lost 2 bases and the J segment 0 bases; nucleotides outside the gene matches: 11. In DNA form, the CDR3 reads TGCGCCAGCAGCCAACTGACGGGACAGGGGGCCCAGAGCTCCTACGAGCAGTACTTC. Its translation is CASSQLTGQGAQSSYEQYF.

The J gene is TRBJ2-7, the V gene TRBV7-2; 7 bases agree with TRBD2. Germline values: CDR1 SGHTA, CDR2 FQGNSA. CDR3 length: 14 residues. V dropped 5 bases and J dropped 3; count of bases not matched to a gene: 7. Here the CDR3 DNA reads TGTGCCAGCAGCCCCGGTGGCGGGGGCTACGAGCAGTACTTC. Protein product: CASSPGGGGYEQYF.

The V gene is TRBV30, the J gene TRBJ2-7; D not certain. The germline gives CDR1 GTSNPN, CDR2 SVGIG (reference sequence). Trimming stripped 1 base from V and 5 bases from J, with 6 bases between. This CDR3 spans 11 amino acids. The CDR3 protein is CAWSARNEQYF. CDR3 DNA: TGTGCCTGGAGTGCCAGAAACGAGCAGTACTTC.

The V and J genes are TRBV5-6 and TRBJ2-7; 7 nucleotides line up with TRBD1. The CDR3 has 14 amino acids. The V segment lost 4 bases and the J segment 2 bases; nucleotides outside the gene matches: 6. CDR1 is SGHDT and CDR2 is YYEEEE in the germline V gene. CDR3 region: CASSIDREAYEQYF. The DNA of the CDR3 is TGTGCCAGCAGCATAGACAGGGAAGCCTACGAGCAGTACTTC.

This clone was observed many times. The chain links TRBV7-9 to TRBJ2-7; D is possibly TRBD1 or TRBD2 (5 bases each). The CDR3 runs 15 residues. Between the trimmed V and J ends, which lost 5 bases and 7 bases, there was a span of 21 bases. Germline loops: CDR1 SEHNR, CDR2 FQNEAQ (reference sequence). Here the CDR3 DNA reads TGTGCCAGCAGCCACACCTTGTCCGGGGCAAGGGAGCAGTACTTC. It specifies CASSHTLSGAREQYF. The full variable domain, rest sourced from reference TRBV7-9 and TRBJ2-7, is DTGVSQNPRHKITKRGQNVTFRCDPISEHNRLYWYRQTLGQGPEFLTYFQNEAQLEKSRLLSDRFSAERPKGSFSTLEIQRTEQGDSAMYLCASSHTLSGAREQYFGPGTRLTVT.

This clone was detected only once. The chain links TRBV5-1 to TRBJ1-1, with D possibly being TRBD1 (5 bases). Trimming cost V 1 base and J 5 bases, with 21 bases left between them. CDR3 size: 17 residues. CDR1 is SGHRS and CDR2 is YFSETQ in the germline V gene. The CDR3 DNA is TGCGCCAGCAGCTTGCAGGGTGAGTGGCAGGGCATAACTGAAGCTTTCTTT. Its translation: CASSLQGEWQGITEAFF.

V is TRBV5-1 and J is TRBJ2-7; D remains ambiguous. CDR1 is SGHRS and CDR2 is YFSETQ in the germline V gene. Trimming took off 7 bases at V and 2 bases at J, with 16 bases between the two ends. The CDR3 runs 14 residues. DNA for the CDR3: TGCGCCAGCGCGTCGACTGGTCGAGCCTACGAGCAGTACTTC. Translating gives CASASTGRAYEQYF.

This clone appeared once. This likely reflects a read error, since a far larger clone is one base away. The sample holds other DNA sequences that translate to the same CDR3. The CDR3 nucleotides read TGCGCCAGCAGTCGAACAGAGAACACTGAAGCTTTCTTT. Translated: CASSRTENTEAFF. The V and J genes are TRBV6-1 and TRBJ1-1; D call uncertain. Looked up from germline, CDR1 is MNHNS and CDR2 is SASEGT. The CDR3 loop spans 13 amino acids.

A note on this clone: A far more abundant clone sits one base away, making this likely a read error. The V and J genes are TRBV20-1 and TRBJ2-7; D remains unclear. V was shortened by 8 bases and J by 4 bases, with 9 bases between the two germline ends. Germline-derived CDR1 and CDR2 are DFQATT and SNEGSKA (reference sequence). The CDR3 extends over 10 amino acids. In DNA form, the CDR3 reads TGCAGTACCTTAGGGTACGAGCAGTACTTC. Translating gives CSTLGYEQYF.

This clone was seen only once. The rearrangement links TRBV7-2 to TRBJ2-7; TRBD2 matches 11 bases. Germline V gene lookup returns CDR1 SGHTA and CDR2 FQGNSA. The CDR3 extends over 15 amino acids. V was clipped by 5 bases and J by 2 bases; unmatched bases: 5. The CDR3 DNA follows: TGTGCCAGCAGCGCGACTAGCGGGATGACCTACGAGCAGTACTTC. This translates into CASSATSGMTYEQYF. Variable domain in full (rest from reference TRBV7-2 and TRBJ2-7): GAGVSQSPSNKVTEKGKDVELRCDPISGHTALYWYRQSLGQGLEFLIYFQGNSAPDKSGLPSDRFSAERTGGSVSTLTIQRTQQEDSAVYLCASSATSGMTYEQYFGPGTRLTVT.

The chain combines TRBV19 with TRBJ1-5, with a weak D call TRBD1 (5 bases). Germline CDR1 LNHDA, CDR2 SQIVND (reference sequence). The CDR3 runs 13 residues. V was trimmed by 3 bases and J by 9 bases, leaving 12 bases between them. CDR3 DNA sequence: TGTGCCAGTAGTATGGGCCCCAGGGCGCCCCAGCATTTT. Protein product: CASSMGPRAPQHF.

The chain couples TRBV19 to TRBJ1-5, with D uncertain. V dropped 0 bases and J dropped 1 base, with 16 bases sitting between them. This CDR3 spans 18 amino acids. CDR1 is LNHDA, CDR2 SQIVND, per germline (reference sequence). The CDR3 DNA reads TGTGCCAGTAGTATAGACCCGCCCGGATGGATAAGCAATCAGCCCCAGCATTTT. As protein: CASSIDPPGWISNQPQHF.

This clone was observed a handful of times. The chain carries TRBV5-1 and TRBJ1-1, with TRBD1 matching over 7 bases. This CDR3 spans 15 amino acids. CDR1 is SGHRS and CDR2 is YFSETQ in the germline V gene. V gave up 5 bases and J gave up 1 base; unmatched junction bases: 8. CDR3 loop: CASSRQGNKNTEAFF. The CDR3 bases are TGCGCCAGCAGTCGACAGGGCAATAAGAACACTGAAGCTTTCTTT. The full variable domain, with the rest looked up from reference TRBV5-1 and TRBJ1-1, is KAGVTQTPRYLIKTRGQQVTLSCSPISGHRSVSWYQQTPGQGLQFLFEYFSETQRNKGNFPGRFSGRQFSNSRSEMNVSTLELGDSALYLCASSRQGNKNTEAFFGQGTRLTVV.

As DNA, the CDR3 is TGCGCCAGCAGCCAAGGGGTGGCCAGGGGTAATACTGAAGCTTTCTTT. Translating it yields CASSQGVARGNTEAFF. This sequence joins TRBV4-1 and TRBJ1-1, with a weak D call TRBD1 (6 bases). This CDR3 spans 16 amino acids. Germline CDR1 MGHRA, CDR2 YSYEKL. V lost 1 base, J lost 5 bases, and 17 bases lay in between.

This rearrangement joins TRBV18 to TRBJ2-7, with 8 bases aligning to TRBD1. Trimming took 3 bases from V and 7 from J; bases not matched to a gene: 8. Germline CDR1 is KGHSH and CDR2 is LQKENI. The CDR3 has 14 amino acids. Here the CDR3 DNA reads TGTGCCAGCTCACCCAGCGGACAGGGAGAAGAGCAGTACTTC. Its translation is CASSPSGQGEEQYF.

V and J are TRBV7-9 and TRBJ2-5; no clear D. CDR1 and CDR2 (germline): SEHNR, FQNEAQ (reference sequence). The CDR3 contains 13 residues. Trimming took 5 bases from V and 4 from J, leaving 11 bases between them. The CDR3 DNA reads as TGTGCCAGCAGCAACCAAGGTCCAGAGACCCAGTACTTC. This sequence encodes CASSNQGPETQYF.

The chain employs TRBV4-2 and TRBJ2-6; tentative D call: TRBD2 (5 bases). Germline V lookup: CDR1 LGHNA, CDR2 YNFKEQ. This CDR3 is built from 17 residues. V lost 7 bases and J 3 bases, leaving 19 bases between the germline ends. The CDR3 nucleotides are TGTGCCAGCACAAAGGAAACTAGTAGTAGTGGGGCCAACGTCCTGACTTTC. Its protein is CASTKETSSSGANVLTF.

The DNA of the CDR3 is TGTGCCAGCAGTTTATGGGGAAGTGGGAGCTCCTATAATTCACCCCTCCACTTT. This translates into CASSLWGSGSSYNSPLHF. The chain couples TRBV28 to TRBJ1-6, with D unclear. The V gene lost 0 bases and the J gene lost 0 bases, with 12 bases spanning the gap. Looked up from germline, CDR1 is MDHEN and CDR2 is SYDVKM. The CDR3 consists of 18 residues.

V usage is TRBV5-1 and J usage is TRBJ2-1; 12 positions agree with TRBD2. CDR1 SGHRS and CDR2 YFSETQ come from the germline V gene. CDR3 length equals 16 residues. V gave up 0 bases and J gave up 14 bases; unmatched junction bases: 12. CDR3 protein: CASSLVLAGGRKKEFF. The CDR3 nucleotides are TGCGCCAGCAGCTTGGTCCTAGCGGGAGGGCGGAAAAAGGAGTTCTTC.

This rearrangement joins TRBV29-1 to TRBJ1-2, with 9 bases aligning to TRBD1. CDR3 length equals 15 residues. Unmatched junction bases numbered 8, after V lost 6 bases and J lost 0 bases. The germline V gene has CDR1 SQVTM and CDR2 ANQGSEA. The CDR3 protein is CSVPTGGGPNYGYTF. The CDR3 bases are TGCAGCGTACCGACAGGGGGTGGTCCTAACTATGGCTACACCTTC.

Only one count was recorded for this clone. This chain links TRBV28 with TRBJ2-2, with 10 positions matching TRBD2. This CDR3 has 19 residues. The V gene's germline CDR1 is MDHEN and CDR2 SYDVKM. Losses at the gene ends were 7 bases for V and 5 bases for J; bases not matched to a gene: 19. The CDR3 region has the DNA TGTGCCAGCACCACAAACTACCCCGGGCTAGCGGGAGTTACCGGGGAGCTGTTTTTT. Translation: CASTTNYPGLAGVTGELFF.